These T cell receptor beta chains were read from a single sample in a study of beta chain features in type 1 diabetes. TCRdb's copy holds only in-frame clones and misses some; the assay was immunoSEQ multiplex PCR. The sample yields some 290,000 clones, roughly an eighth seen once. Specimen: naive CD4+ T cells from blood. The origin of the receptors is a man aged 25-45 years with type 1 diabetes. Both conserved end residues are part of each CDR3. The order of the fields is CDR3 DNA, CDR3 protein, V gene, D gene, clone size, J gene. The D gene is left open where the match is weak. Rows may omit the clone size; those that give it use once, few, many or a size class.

cdr3_nt: TGTGCCAGCAGCTCTGGAGCCTGGACTAGACAGAGTGAGCAGTTCTTC; cdr3_aa: CASSSGAWTRQSEQFF; v_call: TRBV5-4; d_call: TRBD2; clone_size: few; j_call: TRBJ2-1
cdr3_nt: TGTGCTAGTGCTCAAACTAGCCTAGAGACCCAGTACTTC; cdr3_aa: CASAQTSLETQYF; v_call: TRBV12-5; d_call: -; clone_size: -; j_call: TRBJ2-5
cdr3_nt: TGCGCCAGCAGCTCCGGACAGGCCACAGATACGCAGTATTTT; cdr3_aa: CASSSGQATDTQYF; v_call: TRBV5-1; d_call: TRBD1; clone_size: -; j_call: TRBJ2-3
cdr3_nt: TGTGCCAGCAGTCCCCCGACAGCACAAGAGACCCAGTACTTC; cdr3_aa: CASSPPTAQETQYF; v_call: TRBV9; d_call: -; clone_size: -; j_call: TRBJ2-5
cdr3_nt: TGCGCCAGCAGCCCCGGGACAGCCTCCCGGATTGCTGAAGCTTTCTTT; cdr3_aa: CASSPGTASRIAEAFF; v_call: TRBV5-1; d_call: TRBD1; clone_size: few; j_call: TRBJ1-1
cdr3_nt: TGTGCCAGCAGCCTACTGGGGGGAGGGAATGAGCAGTTCTTC; cdr3_aa: CASSLLGGGNEQFF; v_call: TRBV14; d_call: TRBD2; clone_size: -; j_call: TRBJ2-1
cdr3_nt: TGTGCCAGCAGAAAGAGGAGAGCTACCTCCTACGAGCAGTACTTC; cdr3_aa: CASRKRRATSYEQYF; v_call: TRBV6-5; d_call: -; clone_size: few; j_call: TRBJ2-7
cdr3_nt: TGCGCCAGCAGCTTGGGAACGGAGAGGCCCTACGAGCAGTACTTC; cdr3_aa: CASSLGTERPYEQYF; v_call: TRBV5-1; d_call: -; clone_size: -; j_call: TRBJ2-7
cdr3_nt: TGTGCCAGTCACAGGGCAGCTAACTATGGCTACACCTTC; cdr3_aa: CASHRAANYGYTF; v_call: TRBV19; d_call: -; clone_size: few; j_call: TRBJ1-2
cdr3_nt: TGTGCCAGCAGCGTAGAAGGGACTAGACGAACCGGGGAGCTGTTTTTT; cdr3_aa: CASSVEGTRRTGELFF; v_call: TRBV9; d_call: TRBD2; clone_size: -; j_call: TRBJ2-2
cdr3_nt: TGCGCCAGCACTAGCGCGAGCGGGGAGCTGTTTTTT; cdr3_aa: CASTSASGELFF; v_call: TRBV5-1; d_call: -; clone_size: few; j_call: TRBJ2-2
cdr3_nt: TGTGCCAGCAGTTTTGGGCAGGGAGGCGGCTACACCTTC; cdr3_aa: CASSFGQGGGYTF; v_call: TRBV28; d_call: -; clone_size: -; j_call: TRBJ1-2
cdr3_nt: TGCGCCAGCAGCCCTCGGGAGGGCTCCCACGAGCAGTACTTC; cdr3_aa: CASSPREGSHEQYF; v_call: TRBV4-1; d_call: TRBD2; clone_size: -; j_call: TRBJ2-7
cdr3_nt: TGTGCCAGCAGCTTAACAGGGAGCTCCTACAATGAGCAGTTCTTC; cdr3_aa: CASSLTGSSYNEQFF; v_call: TRBV7-9; d_call: -; clone_size: few; j_call: TRBJ2-1
cdr3_nt: TGCGCCAGCAGTCGGAGCGGTATATCGGATGAGCAGTTCTTC; cdr3_aa: CASSRSGISDEQFF; v_call: TRBV5-1; d_call: -; clone_size: -; j_call: TRBJ2-1
cdr3_nt: TGTGCCAGCAGTGAAAGGCGGGACTACTACAATGAGCAGTTCTTC; cdr3_aa: CASSERRDYYNEQFF; v_call: TRBV2; d_call: TRBD2; clone_size: few; j_call: TRBJ2-1
cdr3_nt: TGTGCCAGCAGTCGAATTCTTGAGTACAATGAGCAGTTCTTC; cdr3_aa: CASSRILEYNEQFF; v_call: TRBV7-9; d_call: -; clone_size: -; j_call: TRBJ2-1
cdr3_nt: TGCGCCAGCAGCTTAGCTCGCCTAGCGGGAGTAGGCAATGAGCAGTTCTTC; cdr3_aa: CASSLARLAGVGNEQFF; v_call: TRBV5-1; d_call: TRBD2; clone_size: few; j_call: TRBJ2-1
cdr3_nt: TGTGCCAGCAGCTTAACGTCCGCGGGAGGTTGGACAGATACGCAGTATTTT; cdr3_aa: CASSLTSAGGWTDTQYF; v_call: TRBV7-3; d_call: TRBD2; clone_size: few; j_call: TRBJ2-3
cdr3_nt: TGTGCCAGCAGCTTAAGACCGGGACAGGACTACAATGAGCAGTTCTTC; cdr3_aa: CASSLRPGQDYNEQFF; v_call: TRBV7-8; d_call: TRBD1; clone_size: few; j_call: TRBJ2-1
cdr3_nt: TGCAGCGTTGGAGGGCAGGGGGCCGGCTACACCTTC; cdr3_aa: CSVGGQGAGYTF; v_call: TRBV29-1; d_call: TRBD1; clone_size: few; j_call: TRBJ1-2
cdr3_nt: TGCGCCAGCAGCCAAGTGGCCCGTGGAGGTGAAGCTTTCTTT; cdr3_aa: CASSQVARGGEAFF; v_call: TRBV4-1; d_call: -; clone_size: -; j_call: TRBJ1-1
cdr3_nt: TGCGCCAGCAGCTTGGCCTACCCCGATACGCAGTATTTT; cdr3_aa: CASSLAYPDTQYF; v_call: TRBV5-1; d_call: -; clone_size: few; j_call: TRBJ2-3
cdr3_nt: TGCGCCAGCAGCCCAAACGCACAGGGGTCTGGAAACACCATATATTTT; cdr3_aa: CASSPNAQGSGNTIYF; v_call: TRBV5-1; d_call: TRBD1; clone_size: -; j_call: TRBJ1-3
cdr3_nt: TGTGCCAGCAGTCAACGGACAGGGAGAACTGAAGCTTTCTTT; cdr3_aa: CASSQRTGRTEAFF; v_call: TRBV28; d_call: TRBD1; clone_size: -; j_call: TRBJ1-1
cdr3_nt: TGTGCCAGCAGTACGATCCTAGGAGGGTACAATGAGCAGTTCTTC; cdr3_aa: CASSTILGGYNEQFF; v_call: TRBV28; d_call: -; clone_size: -; j_call: TRBJ2-1
cdr3_nt: TGTGCCAGCAGCTTGCCCCCGACTAGGCCCTACAATGAGCAGTTCTTC; cdr3_aa: CASSLPPTRPYNEQFF; v_call: TRBV13; d_call: -; clone_size: few; j_call: TRBJ2-1
cdr3_nt: TGTGCCAGCTTCCTAGGCACTAACTATGGCTACACCTTC; cdr3_aa: CASFLGTNYGYTF; v_call: TRBV21-1; d_call: -; clone_size: few; j_call: TRBJ1-2
cdr3_nt: TGCGCCAGCAGCTCAGGGTATTCTAGCGACAATGAGCAGTTCTTC; cdr3_aa: CASSSGYSSDNEQFF; v_call: TRBV5-1; d_call: -; clone_size: -; j_call: TRBJ2-1
cdr3_nt: TGTGCCAGCAGTCCCCCAGGGGGGTACAATGAGCAGTTCTTC; cdr3_aa: CASSPPGGYNEQFF; v_call: TRBV28; d_call: -; clone_size: -; j_call: TRBJ2-1
cdr3_nt: TGTGCCACCAGCAGAGACCCCGGGACAGTTCCCTACGAGCAGTACTTC; cdr3_aa: CATSRDPGTVPYEQYF; v_call: TRBV15; d_call: TRBD1; clone_size: few; j_call: TRBJ2-7
cdr3_nt: TGTGCCAGCAGCCGCGGGGGGGCGGATGAAAAACTGTTTTTT; cdr3_aa: CASSRGGADEKLFF; v_call: TRBV9; d_call: -; clone_size: few; j_call: TRBJ1-4
cdr3_nt: TGCGCCAGCAGCCCACCCATAGCGGGAGTCCCCTACAATGAGCAGTTCTTC; cdr3_aa: CASSPPIAGVPYNEQFF; v_call: TRBV5-1; d_call: TRBD2; clone_size: -; j_call: TRBJ2-1
cdr3_nt: TGTGCCAGCAGCTTCAACAGGGAATTCGGCGGGGAGCTGTTTTTT; cdr3_aa: CASSFNREFGGELFF; v_call: TRBV7-2; d_call: -; clone_size: few; j_call: TRBJ2-2
cdr3_nt: TGTGCCAGCAGCTTCCTCCGGGACACCATTAGCACAGATACGCAGTATTTT; cdr3_aa: CASSFLRDTISTDTQYF; v_call: TRBV7-2; d_call: -; clone_size: -; j_call: TRBJ2-3
cdr3_nt: TGTGCCAGCAGCTTAGGGGACAGGCCTGTCGCTTTCTTT; cdr3_aa: CASSLGDRPVAFF; v_call: TRBV7-2; d_call: TRBD1; clone_size: -; j_call: TRBJ1-1
cdr3_nt: TGTGCCAGCAGCTTAGGAGGCGGGGGCCAAGAGACCCAGTACTTC; cdr3_aa: CASSLGGGGQETQYF; v_call: TRBV7-2; d_call: TRBD2; clone_size: few; j_call: TRBJ2-5
cdr3_nt: TGTGCCAGCAGCTTAGGAAGGGGGGGGACTGAAGCTTTCTTT; cdr3_aa: CASSLGRGGTEAFF; v_call: TRBV7-2; d_call: -; clone_size: -; j_call: TRBJ1-1
cdr3_nt: TGTGCCAGCAGTTACAATAACGAGCAGTACTTC; cdr3_aa: CASSYNNEQYF; v_call: TRBV6-5; d_call: -; clone_size: few; j_call: TRBJ2-7
cdr3_nt: TGCGCCAGCACCGGGACTATCCAAGAGACCCAGTACTTC; cdr3_aa: CASTGTIQETQYF; v_call: TRBV5-1; d_call: TRBD2; clone_size: -; j_call: TRBJ2-5
cdr3_nt: TGTGCCATCGAGTCTGGGGCCAACGTCCTGACTTTC; cdr3_aa: CAIESGANVLTF; v_call: TRBV28; d_call: -; clone_size: -; j_call: TRBJ2-6
cdr3_nt: TGTGCCAGCAGCCTCTCCCAGGGACTTGCGTACAATGAGCAGTTCTTC; cdr3_aa: CASSLSQGLAYNEQFF; v_call: TRBV13; d_call: -; clone_size: -; j_call: TRBJ2-1